This TCR beta chain originates from a study of cytomegalovirus exposure and HLA in healthy donors. Background on the study: A later analysis reported the 90 to 150 validation repertoires used the same platform as the approximately 660 first-cohort repertoires.

Produced via immunoSEQ multiplex PCR; TCRdb's table is partial and in-frame only. The sample has fewer than 200,000 clones, roughly 85% seen once. For this clone: Its antigen is unidentified.

Trimming removed 5 bases from V and 10 bases from J, with 18 bases in between. The CDR3 is 13 amino acids. The germline V gene has CDR1 GTSNPN and CDR2 SVGIG (reference sequence). Findings of the study overall: The finding came from a later analysis; first-cohort TCR clusters tended to co-occur in the 110 or so validation repertoires.

The TCR comes from a young man in good health and CMV-seropositive. Sequencing was performed on PBMCs. V gene TRBV30 combines with J gene TRBJ2-1; D perhaps matches TRBD2 (6 bases). This CDR3 reads CAWGEDLQREQFF. DNA of the CDR3: TGTGCCTGGGGGGAGGACTTGCAGAGGGAGCAGTTCTTC. Drawing the rest from reference TRBV30 and TRBJ2-1, the complete variable domain is SQTIHQWPATLVQPVGSPLSLECTVEGTSNPNLYWYRQAAGRGLQLLFYSVGIGQISSEVPQNLSASRPQDRQFILSSKKLLLSDSGFYLCAWGEDLQREQFFGPGTRLTVL.